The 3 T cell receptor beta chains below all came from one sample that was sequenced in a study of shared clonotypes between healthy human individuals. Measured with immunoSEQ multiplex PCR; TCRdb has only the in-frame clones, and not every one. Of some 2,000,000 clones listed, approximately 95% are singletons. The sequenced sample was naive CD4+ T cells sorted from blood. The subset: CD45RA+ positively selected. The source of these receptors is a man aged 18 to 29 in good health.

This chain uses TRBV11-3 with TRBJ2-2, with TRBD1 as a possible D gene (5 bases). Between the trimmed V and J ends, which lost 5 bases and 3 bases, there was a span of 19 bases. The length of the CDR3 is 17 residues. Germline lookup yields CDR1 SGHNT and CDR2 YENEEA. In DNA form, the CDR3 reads TGTGCCAGCAGCGTTCAAACAGGTGAAACTTACACCGGGGAGCTGTTTTTT. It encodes CASSVQTGETYTGELFF.

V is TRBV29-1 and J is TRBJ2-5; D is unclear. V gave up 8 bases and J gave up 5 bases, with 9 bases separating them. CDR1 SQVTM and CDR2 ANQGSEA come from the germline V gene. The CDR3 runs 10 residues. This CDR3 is CSLAGETQYF. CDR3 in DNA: TGCAGCCTTGCTGGGGAGACCCAGTACTTC.

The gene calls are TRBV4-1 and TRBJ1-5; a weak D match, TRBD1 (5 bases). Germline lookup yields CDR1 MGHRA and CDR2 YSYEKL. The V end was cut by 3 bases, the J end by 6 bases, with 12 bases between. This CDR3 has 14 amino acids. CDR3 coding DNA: TGCGCCAGCAGCCAGGCAGGGTGGGCTCAGCCCCAGCATTTT. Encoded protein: CASSQAGWAQPQHF.